This T cell receptor beta chain is from a study of T cell responses to AZD1222 COVID-19 vaccine. Repertoires were generated with immunoSEQ multiplex PCR, while TCRdb's copy carries only in-frame clones and drops some. The sample contains about 97,000 clones, 75% to 90% of which appear only once. V gave up 2 bases and J gave up 2 bases, with 15 bases separating them. Per germline, CDR1 LNHDA and CDR2 SQIVND (reference sequence). This CDR3 spans 16 amino acids. The study, taken as a whole, reports: Clonal diversity may have been underestimated, and the donors were mostly white British, with more females than males.

This clone was seen just once. The antigen is unknown. The sequencing here drew on peripheral blood, taken on day 0 of AZD1222 vaccination. The chain employs TRBV19 and TRBJ1-2, with unresolved D. This clonotype originated in an adult in good health. The DNA for the CDR3 is TGTGCCAGTAGTATAATCTCAACCGAACCCAACTATGGCTACACCTTC. Translation gives CASSIISTEPNYGYTF.